This TCR beta chain was retrieved from a study of response to subunit inactivated influenza vaccine. General study findings and limits: New T cells are recruited in small numbers by each seasonal influenza vaccination, according to the authors' suggestion.

To note about this clonotype: The antigen remains unidentified.

Trimming left V 1 base short and J 9 bases short, with 16 bases between. Germline-derived CDR1 and CDR2 are MGHRA and YSYEKL. This CDR3 spans 16 amino acids. One entry per CDR3 protein results from TCRdb running MiXCR on the RT-PCR reads. Of over 400,000 distinct CDR3 sequences in the sample, approximately 11% were seen once. The sequencing used PBMCs from blood, collected roughly 47 days after vaccination. The TCR was taken from a man aged 50-59 years who received an inactivated influenza vaccine. V is TRBV4-1 and J is TRBJ1-6; tentatively, D is TRBD1 (5 bases). The CDR3 sequence is CASSQGDGPIGSPLHF. CDR3 coding DNA: TGCGCCAGCAGCCAAGGGGACGGTCCTATTGGTTCACCCCTCCACTTT.